This T cell receptor beta chain was obtained from a study of cytomegalovirus exposure and HLA in healthy donors (dated by TCRdb to about 2017). For the study in its entirety: In an earlier analysis of under 750 of the donors, less than 350 Gb of sequence data and approximately 100 million unique TCR beta sequences from roughly 200 million T cells were reported. Typing coverage varied by locus: roughly 620-640 donors for A, B, C, DRB1 and DQB1; 500 to 550 for DQA1; around 610 for DPA1; 400 to 480 for DPB1. A later genetic analysis took genome-wide SNP genotypes for about 55% of the roughly 700 donors and used that subset as a discovery cohort. Donor age, sex, ethnicity and CMV serostatus were collected together with the repertoire data. To study patterns of TCR occurrence, a later analysis re-analyzed previously published TCR beta repertoires from several hundred donors and added high-resolution HLA genotyping. To decide whether each TCR beta V gene segment behaved as functional or pseudogenic, an earlier analysis of over 500 of the donors relied on high-throughput TCR beta sequencing. To predict cytomegalovirus infection status, the study combined high-throughput TCR immunosequencing, statistical association of individual TCRs with disease status, and machine learning. Class I and class II HLA loci were covered by the typing at four-digit resolution. The T cell repertoires of around 670 subjects were profiled by immunosequencing and related to cytomegalovirus serostatus. Rather than using new phenotypic data, the later analysis identified candidate immune exposures from TCR beta sequences and from how often those sequences occurred across donors. An early release covering roughly 600 HLA-typed donors comprised about 290 gigabases of sequencing data and some 79 million unique TCR sequences. All discovery cohort repertoires had been generated on a single sequencing platform. The study aimed to test whether cataloging public T cell receptors could reveal signatures of past pathogen exposure. Among approximately 370 genotyped donors of the cohort, an average of about 240,000 unique TCR beta nucleotide sequences was sequenced per donor, of which about 19% were non-productive. Four to six DR-DQ haplotypes were handled as single units for association and clustering because linkage in the cohort was strong. Along with the approximately 700-subject first cohort, a separate validation cohort of over a hundred different subjects was used. The genetic ancestry cluster associated with self-reported Caucasian donors included 81% of the roughly 400 genotyped donors.

CDR1 and CDR2, looked up from the germline V gene (reference sequence), are MNHEY and SMNVEV. The CDR3 sequence holds 12 residues, the cysteine and phenylalanine included. The sequence is cut down to CDR3 DNA, 36 bases in frame from base 1. What the study reported, not specific to this receptor: Broadly in line with IMGT annotations, most TCR beta V segments showed up in productive rearrangements about 87% or about 30% of the time in an earlier analysis of approximately 600 of the donors. The authors suggested that the approach could potentially be generalized to other disease states and immunological phenotypes. Roughly uniform sequencing depth across donors was assumed in presence/absence analyses, although this assumption may not hold. The study gave a list of over 150 TCR beta chains associated with cytomegalovirus. Three of the identified cytomegalovirus-associated TCR beta chains were confirmed in vitro to be specific for cytomegalovirus antigens. Because HLA typing was unavailable for some donors at each locus, only the typed subset was used in association tests. When HLA alleles, especially DR and DQ, strongly co-occurred, TCR associations were difficult to assign to individual alleles. A later genetic analysis associated a missense DCLRE1C variant with V-gene and J-gene trimming of TCR beta chains, and an independent cohort replicated the association. Linkage disequilibrium might explain the correlated functional status among segregating V segments, but an unknown experimental factor could not be excluded. Most CMV-associated TCR beta chains appeared to be HLA-restricted in a later analysis, and the HLA associations seemed to be driven largely by CMV exposure. Some IMGT-functional V segments, including TRBV6-2 and TRBV6-3, could not be told apart with the 87-base-pair reads, so those segments were excluded. Most TCR sequences were seen in very few donors, while some public TCRs were found in many individuals. In a later genetic analysis, fewer N-insertions in productive TCRs were reported among donors in an Asian-associated ancestry cluster than the roughly 640-donor mean. At a false discovery rate of 0.05, a later analysis linked some 18,000 TCR beta sequences to specific HLA alleles. A further reported finding was that TCR beta sequences accurately predicted the HLA-A and HLA-B alleles for most subjects in the first cohort. In a later analysis, several top co-occurrence clusters were reported to appear linked to parvovirus B19, influenza, CMV and Epstein-Barr virus. In a later analysis, HLA-associated TCR beta chains showed more clonal expansion and lower generation probabilities than non-associated chains that were equally common. This cohort had only TCR beta chains sequenced, and the lack of alpha or paired-chain data limited which features could be detected. The sequencing pipeline was judged likely to have produced a cluster of highly shared sequence variants as a technical artifact. A later analysis found that TCR association rates varied across HLA loci, with DRB1 alleles showing the most associated TCRs and HLA-C alleles the fewest. Cytomegalovirus status was reported to be diagnosed by the classifier with high specificity and sensitivity in both the original and validation cohorts. For the cohort, immune exposure information was limited to CMV serostatus. Because counts were too low, some 16 rarely observed V segments, including chromosome 9 orphons, were excluded from the earlier analysis of roughly 580 of the donors.

Comment on this clone: What this receptor recognizes is not known. There are no base qualities to consult, and no much larger clone falls within one base.

The cohort consisted of approximately 690 healthy bone marrow donors. All cohort members were sampled while nominally healthy, although unrecorded immune exposures were likely present. CMV serostatus was positive for about 300 and negative for about half of the 666 cohort members, and was not recorded for this donor. Each donor provided a peripheral blood sample, and peripheral blood mononuclear cells were used for TCR beta sequencing. The Qiagen DNeasy Blood Extraction Kit was used to extract genomic DNA from the blood cell samples. Library generation was performed with the immunoSEQ multiplex PCR assay. For the multiplex PCR, a mixture combining 60 forward primers for TCR Vbeta segments and 13 reverse primers for TCR Jbeta segments was used. A multiplex PCR assay on genomic DNA amplified the CDR3 region of rearranged TCR beta genes. The Illumina HiSeq System was used to sequence the amplified TCR beta libraries as 87-base-pair reads. The authors' analysis ran thus. A later analysis counted about 80 million unique TCR beta chains across the 550 to 800 repertoires, and some 11 million of these chains were shared by at least two donors. A nearest-neighbor algorithm error-corrected the raw reads and collapsed the reads into unique sequences, merging closely related sequences to remove PCR and sequencing errors. CDR3 sequences were aligned to IMGT reference sequences to assign V, D and J gene segments. Each retained sequence needed at least a six-nucleotide match to both a V gene segment and a J gene segment. Rearrangements were called productive when the CDR3 lacked stop codons and stayed in frame with V and J; all others were non-productive. CDR3 was defined by IMGT convention, running from the second conserved V-encoded cysteine to the conserved J-encoded phenylalanine. Sequences without an unambiguous match to a single V gene segment were excluded from the earlier analysis of about 600 of the donors. In an earlier analysis of some 590 of the donors, V segments were called functional above 56.7% productive rearrangements and were called segregating when the between-donor standard deviation exceeded 5%. To diagnose cytomegalovirus status from the catalog of TCR beta chain sequences, a statistical classification framework was built. In a later analysis, TCR nucleotide sequences were compared against IMGT/GENE-DB human TR gene sequences so that V and J genes could be assigned. The TCRdist pipeline was used in a later analysis to assign CDR3 sequences and most-parsimonious VDJ recombination scenarios. In a later analysis, every TCR beta chain was defined by the combination of its CDR3 amino acid sequence and its V-gene family, and reads without a unique V-gene family were dropped. A later analysis removed 500 to 650 highly shared, low-generation-probability nucleotide sequences to deal with suspected cross-contamination and a sequencing artifact. In a later analysis, a clonal expansion index for each public chain was calculated from normalized within-repertoire ranks of inferred template counts. In a later analysis, generation probabilities were computed using a VDJ recombination model fitted to out-of-frame rearrangements, and the results were checked against IGoR. In a later analysis, TCR-TCR, TCR-HLA and TCR-CMV co-occurrence was scored with hypergeometric tests, and a repertoire-size bias correction was applied to TCR pairs. A later analysis estimated false discovery rates by permuting HLA or CMV assignments 20 times. In a later analysis, co-occurring TCRs were grouped using DBSCAN, and TCRdist sequence similarity was added for clustering within HLA-allele-positive subsets. Repertoires with fewer than 30,000 or more than 120,000 public chains, plus five repertoires with anomalous nucleotide sharing, were excluded from co-occurrence clustering. TCRdb carries this immuneACCESS record with in-frame sequences only. Its versions omit some clonotypes, under half of them owing to an unresolved V gene in the studies checked, with the rest unexplained. The V and J calls and clone size come from that table; D and trimming were worked out from the DNA. The sample includes 65,000 to 95,000 clones, with under 80% observed a single time. The ten largest account for over 10% of the sample.

Recombination linked TRBV27 to TRBJ1-4; tentative D gene TRBD1, with 5 bases matching. This receptor was identified in a human donor in good health. The sequencing sample was made of PBMCs. The CDR3 has the sequence CVSGGANEKLFF. The DNA sequence is given as TGTGTATCCGGGGGGGCTAATGAAAAACTGTTTTTT.